Each of the 29 T cell receptor beta chains below was sequenced from the same sample in a study of shared clonotypes between healthy human individuals. Repertoires were generated with immunoSEQ multiplex PCR, while TCRdb's copy carries only in-frame clones and drops some. The sample yields about 480,000 clones, nearly 80% seen once. The specimen sequenced was PBMCs. These receptor sequences come from a woman in her 40s in good health. Some clones in this sample may be carry-over from other donors' samples.

A single count supports this clone. This chain connects TRBV4-1 to TRBJ1-5, with D possibly matching TRBD1 (6 bases). Per germline, CDR1 MGHRA and CDR2 YSYEKL. The CDR3 runs to 14 residues. V lost 4 bases and J lost 7, with 14 bases in between. DNA for the CDR3: TGCGCCAGCAGCCGGGGGGCCTTGGGGCAGCCCCAGCATTTT. This translates into CASSRGALGQPQHF.

This sequence joins TRBV5-4 and TRBJ2-5; D unresolved. The CDR3 totals 13 residues. CDR1 is SGHNT and CDR2 is YYREEE in the germline V gene (reference sequence). V lost 0 bases to trimming and J lost 4 bases, with 7 bases between them. CDR3 nucleotides: TGTGCCAGCAGCTTGGCCCCATTAGAGACCCAGTACTTC. This sequence encodes CASSLAPLETQYF.

This clone was recorded a few times. The chain is built from TRBV4-3 and TRBJ2-1, with 7 bases lining up with TRBD1. CDR1 is LGHNA, CDR2 YSLEER, per germline. The V gene end was trimmed by 1 base and the J gene end by 8 bases; junction bases not matched to a gene: 5. CDR3 size: 14 residues. The CDR3 DNA is TGCGCCAGCAGCCAAGCAACAGGGGCGGATGAGCAGTTCTTC. Amino acid sequence: CASSQATGADEQFF.

This chain connects TRBV4-2 to TRBJ2-7, with TRBD2 matching 8 bases. There are 15 residues in the CDR3. The V and J ends lost 0 bases and 2 bases, in that order; junction bases with no gene match: 3. The germline CDR1 and CDR2 sequences are LGHNA and YNFKEQ. CDR3 amino acids: CASSQEAGVAYEQYF. CDR3 in DNA: TGTGCCAGCAGCCAAGAAGCGGGAGTGGCCTACGAGCAGTACTTC.

The chain uses TRBV10-3 and TRBJ1-1; the D gene is possibly TRBD1 (5 bases). The CDR3 runs to 12 residues. The germline gives CDR1 ENHRY, CDR2 SYGVKD. The germline V and J ends were trimmed by 6 bases and 0 bases, with 5 bases remaining between them. CDR3 region: CAIRGLNTEAFF. CDR3 bases: TGTGCCATCAGGGGGCTGAACACTGAAGCTTTCTTT.

This chain uses TRBV4-2 with TRBJ2-1; no firm D call. Trimming stripped 1 base from V and 5 bases from J, with 15 bases between. Per germline, CDR1 LGHNA and CDR2 YNFKEQ. The CDR3 has 16 amino acids. CDR3 region: CASSQGTDRGHNEQFF. CDR3 DNA: TGTGCCAGCAGCCAAGGCACGGACCGAGGCCACAATGAGCAGTTCTTC.

Comments on this clone: A single base is all that separates this from a far larger clone, so a read error is likely. The chain couples TRBV4-1 to TRBJ2-2; D is unresolved. CDR3 size: 17 residues. In germline, CDR1 is MGHRA, CDR2 YSYEKL. V lost 0 bases, J lost 4 bases, and 15 bases lay in between. The CDR3 DNA sequence: TGCGCCAGCAGCCAAGAGGTTCGGGTCAGGTTCACCGGGGAGCTGTTTTTT. Amino acids: CASSQEVRVRFTGELFF.

A note on this clone: One end of the junction is discordant with germline, which a read error may explain. The chain carries TRBV19 and TRBJ2-1; a possible D gene is TRBD1 (6 bases). CDR3 length: 14 residues. CDR1 LNHDA and CDR2 SQIVND come from the germline V gene (reference sequence). CDR3 DNA sequence: TGCGGCAGTAGCTTACAGGGTTCCTACAATGAGCAGTTCTTC. Protein product: CGSSLQGSYNEQFF. Filled out from reference TRBV19 and TRBJ2-1, the complete variable domain reads DGGITQSPKYLFRKEGQNVTLSCEQNLNHDAMYWYRQDPGQGLRLIYYSQIVNDFQKGDIAEGYSVSREKKESFPLTVTSAQKNPTAFYLCGSSLQGSYNEQFFGPGTRLTVL.

This chain uses TRBV7-3 with TRBJ2-1; no clear D gene. CDR3 length equals 14 residues. Germline V gives CDR1 SGHTA, CDR2 FQGTGA. V gave up 3 bases and J gave up 5 bases, with 11 bases separating them. The CDR3 loop is CASSLTLVDNEQFF. The DNA of the CDR3 is TGTGCCAGCAGCTTGACCCTCGTCGACAATGAGCAGTTCTTC. Complete variable domain (other parts from reference TRBV7-3 and TRBJ2-1): GAGVSQTPSNKVTEKGKYVELRCDPISGHTALYWYRQSLGQGPEFLIYFQGTGAADDSGLPNDRFFAVRPEGSVSTLKIQRTERGDSAVYLCASSLTLVDNEQFFGPGTRLTVL.

The V and J genes are TRBV11-1 and TRBJ2-3; 9 bases are a match to TRBD1. The CDR3 consists of 15 residues. V lost 5 bases and J lost 2; bases outside the gene matches: 5. Germline assignment: CDR1 SGHAT and CDR2 FQDESV (reference sequence). The CDR3 protein is CASSRGTGHTDTQYF. The CDR3 DNA follows: TGTGCCAGCAGCAGAGGGACAGGGCACACAGATACGCAGTATTTT. Based on the CDR3 plus reference TRBV11-1 and TRBJ2-3, the full variable domain is EAEVAQSPRYKITEKSQAVAFWCDPISGHATLYWYRQILGQGPELLVQFQDESVVDDSQLPKDRFSAERLKGVDSTLKIQPAELGDSAMYLCASSRGTGHTDTQYFGPGTRLTVL.

Concerning this clone: Just one base apart from a much larger clone, this may be a read error. The sample contains more than one DNA sequence encoding this CDR3. V usage is TRBV19 and J usage is TRBJ2-1; no reliable D call. With 1 base removed from V and 3 bases from J, the gap between germline ends came to 4 bases. This CDR3 has 13 amino acids. The germline V gene has CDR1 LNHDA and CDR2 SQIVND (reference sequence). CDR3 DNA: TGTGCCAGTAGTATAGGCCGCTACAATGAGCAGTTCTTC. Its protein is CASSIGRYNEQFF.

This chain joins TRBV5-1 and TRBJ2-3, with TRBD1 matching 12 bases. The CDR3 has 15 amino acids. Germline V gives CDR1 SGHRS, CDR2 YFSETQ. J was trimmed by 4 bases and V by 4 bases; bases with no gene match: 4. The CDR3 spells CASSNRDRGPDTQYF. The CDR3 DNA sequence: TGCGCCAGCAGCAACCGGGACAGGGGGCCAGATACGCAGTATTTT.

The V and J genes are TRBV30 and TRBJ1-3; D may be TRBD1 (6 bases). Germline V CDR1 and CDR2: GTSNPN, SVGIG (reference sequence). The CDR3 totals 12 residues. Trimming removed 6 bases from V and 8 bases from J, with 14 bases in between. The CDR3 nucleotides read TGTGCCTGCCCGGGACGGGGGCACACCATATATTTT. It encodes CACPGRGHTIYF.

This chain uses TRBV15 with TRBJ2-1; 14 bases align to TRBD2. The V and J ends lost 3 bases and 12 bases, in that order; junction bases with no gene match: 10. There are 16 residues in the CDR3. Germline V gene lookup returns CDR1 LNHNV and CDR2 YYDKDF (reference sequence). The CDR3 region has the DNA TGTGCCACCAGCAGTACAGGGGGACTAGCGGGAGTGAGGCAGTTCTTC. Protein: CATSSTGGLAGVRQFF.

The chain has TRBV14 and TRBJ1-3; D possibly corresponds to TRBD1 (5 bases). Germline CDR1 SGHDN, CDR2 FVKESK. V dropped 4 bases and J dropped 0 bases, with 13 bases sitting between them. The CDR3 has 16 amino acids. The chain's CDR3 is CASSPRQQYSGNTIYF. In DNA form, the CDR3 reads TGTGCCAGCAGCCCCAGACAGCAGTACTCTGGAAACACCATATATTTT.

This chain uses TRBV6-1 with TRBJ2-3, with 8 bases aligning to TRBD1. Germline CDR1 reads MNHNS; CDR2 reads SASEGT. The CDR3 contains 13 residues. V gave up 6 bases and J gave up 5 bases; unmatched junction bases: 4. The CDR3 sequence is CASRETGVDTQYF. The CDR3, as DNA: TGTGCCAGCAGGGAGACAGGGGTAGATACGCAGTATTTT.

The CDR3 loop reads CASSLDWSSYEQYF. The CDR3 nucleotides are TGTGCCAGCAGCTTAGACTGGAGCTCCTACGAGCAGTACTTC. This sequence joins TRBV7-2 and TRBJ2-7; D is unresolved. The CDR3 covers 14 residues. Germline CDR1 SGHTA, CDR2 FQGNSA. Trimming left V 1 base short and J 0 bases short, with 7 bases between.

The V gene is TRBV27, the J gene TRBJ1-1; weak D call: TRBD1 (6 bases). V was pared by 0 bases and J by 11 bases, with 16 bases between. The germline V gene encodes CDR1 MNHEY and CDR2 SMNVEV (reference sequence). The CDR3 contains 14 residues. CDR3 region: CASSLSRTVPKAFF. The CDR3 coding sequence is TGTGCCAGCAGTTTATCCCGGACAGTCCCAAAGGCTTTCTTT.

V gene TRBV7-8 combines with J gene TRBJ2-3; 10 positions agree with TRBD1. The J segment lost 4 bases and the V segment lost 6 bases, leaving 13 bases of the junction unmatched. Germline-derived CDR1 and CDR2 are SGHVS and FQNEAQ. This CDR3 comprises 17 residues. Here the CDR3 DNA reads TGTGCCAGCAGGCCAGACAGGGGGCTGAGATTGGCAGATACGCAGTATTTT. Translating it yields CASRPDRGLRLADTQYF.

The chain uses TRBV30 and TRBJ2-7, with D unresolved. V shed 3 bases and J shed 3 bases, with 6 bases lying between them. The length of the CDR3 is 11 residues. Looked up from germline, CDR1 is GTSNPN and CDR2 is SVGIG (reference sequence). Here the CDR3 reads CAWRTSYEQYF. CDR3 bases: TGTGCCTGGAGGACCAGCTACGAGCAGTACTTC.

V gene TRBV7-3 combines with J gene TRBJ2-5; 7 nucleotides match TRBD1. The length of the CDR3 is 15 residues. The trim removed 0 bases at V and 4 bases at J, leaving 5 bases unmatched. Germline V gene lookup returns CDR1 SGHTA and CDR2 FQGTGA. CDR3 coding DNA: TGTGCCAGCAGCTTAACCGATACAGGGGTAGAGACCCAGTACTTC. This codes for CASSLTDTGVETQYF.

The rearrangement joins TRBV11-2 to TRBJ2-1; 8 nucleotides align to TRBD1. This CDR3 comprises 15 residues. With 3 bases clipped from V and 10 bases from J, the junction kept 11 bases outside the gene matches. The germline CDR1 and CDR2 sequences are SGHAT and FQNNGV. The CDR3 nucleotides are TGTGCCAGCAGCTTCGACAGGGGCGGCTTCGAGGAGCAGTTCTTC. Translating it yields CASSFDRGGFEEQFF.

The V call is TRBV30, the J call TRBJ2-3; D unresolved. Germline V gene sequence: CDR1 GTSNPN, CDR2 SVGIG (reference sequence). Trimming pared 7 bases from V and 2 bases from J, leaving 13 bases between. CDR3 size: 13 residues. In nucleotides, the CDR3 is TGTGCCTCCACCGGGCTGAACACAGATACGCAGTATTTT. Protein sequence: CASTGLNTDTQYF.

This sequence joins TRBV10-1 and TRBJ2-3, with 7 bases lining up with TRBD2. The CDR3 covers 15 residues. CDR1 and CDR2 (germline): WNHNN, SYGVQD (reference sequence). V was clipped by 6 bases and J by 2 bases; unmatched bases: 8. This CDR3 is CASSLRDYFTDTQYF. CDR3 nucleotide sequence: TGCGCCAGCAGCCTCCGGGACTACTTCACAGATACGCAGTATTTT.

The genes are TRBV5-4 and TRBJ1-4; D gene ambiguous. This CDR3 contains 14 residues. Trimming removed 5 bases from V and 3 bases from J, with 11 bases in between. CDR1 and CDR2 from the germline V gene are SGHNT and YYREEE (reference sequence). The CDR3 loop reads CASRSDEANEKLFF. For the CDR3, the DNA is TGTGCCAGCAGATCTGACGAAGCTAATGAAAAACTGTTTTTT.

V usage is TRBV19 and J usage is TRBJ1-2; D is undetermined. From germline, CDR1 is LNHDA and CDR2 SQIVND (reference sequence). This CDR3 has 12 amino acids. V shed 5 bases and J shed 2 bases, with 6 bases lying between them. The CDR3 here is CASSGRNYGYTF. CDR3 nucleotides: TGTGCCAGTAGTGGACGGAACTATGGCTACACCTTC.

This clone has a single count. The genes are TRBV19 and TRBJ1-1; the D is unclear. The CDR3 spans 12 residues. With 6 bases removed from V and 6 bases from J, the gap between germline ends came to 11 bases. Germline lookup yields CDR1 LNHDA and CDR2 SQIVND (reference sequence). This CDR3 is CASRGFSSEAFF. CDR3 bases: TGTGCCAGTAGAGGCTTTAGTTCTGAAGCTTTCTTT.

The V call is TRBV7-2, the J call TRBJ2-2, with D unresolved. This CDR3 comprises 15 residues. The germline gives CDR1 SGHTA, CDR2 FQGNSA. Trimming pared 3 bases from V and 0 bases from J, leaving 8 bases between. The chain's CDR3 is CASSFSRANTGELFF. The CDR3 region has the DNA TGTGCCAGCAGCTTTTCCAGAGCGAACACCGGGGAGCTGTTTTTT.

This clone was seen only a few times. The chain is built from TRBV21-1 and TRBJ1-4. TRBV21-1 counts as a pseudogene. The CDR3 is 15 residues long. The chain's CDR3 is CASSMISWDYEKLFF. The CDR3 region has the DNA TGTGCCAGCAGCATGATTTCGTGGGATTATGAAAAACTGTTTTTT.